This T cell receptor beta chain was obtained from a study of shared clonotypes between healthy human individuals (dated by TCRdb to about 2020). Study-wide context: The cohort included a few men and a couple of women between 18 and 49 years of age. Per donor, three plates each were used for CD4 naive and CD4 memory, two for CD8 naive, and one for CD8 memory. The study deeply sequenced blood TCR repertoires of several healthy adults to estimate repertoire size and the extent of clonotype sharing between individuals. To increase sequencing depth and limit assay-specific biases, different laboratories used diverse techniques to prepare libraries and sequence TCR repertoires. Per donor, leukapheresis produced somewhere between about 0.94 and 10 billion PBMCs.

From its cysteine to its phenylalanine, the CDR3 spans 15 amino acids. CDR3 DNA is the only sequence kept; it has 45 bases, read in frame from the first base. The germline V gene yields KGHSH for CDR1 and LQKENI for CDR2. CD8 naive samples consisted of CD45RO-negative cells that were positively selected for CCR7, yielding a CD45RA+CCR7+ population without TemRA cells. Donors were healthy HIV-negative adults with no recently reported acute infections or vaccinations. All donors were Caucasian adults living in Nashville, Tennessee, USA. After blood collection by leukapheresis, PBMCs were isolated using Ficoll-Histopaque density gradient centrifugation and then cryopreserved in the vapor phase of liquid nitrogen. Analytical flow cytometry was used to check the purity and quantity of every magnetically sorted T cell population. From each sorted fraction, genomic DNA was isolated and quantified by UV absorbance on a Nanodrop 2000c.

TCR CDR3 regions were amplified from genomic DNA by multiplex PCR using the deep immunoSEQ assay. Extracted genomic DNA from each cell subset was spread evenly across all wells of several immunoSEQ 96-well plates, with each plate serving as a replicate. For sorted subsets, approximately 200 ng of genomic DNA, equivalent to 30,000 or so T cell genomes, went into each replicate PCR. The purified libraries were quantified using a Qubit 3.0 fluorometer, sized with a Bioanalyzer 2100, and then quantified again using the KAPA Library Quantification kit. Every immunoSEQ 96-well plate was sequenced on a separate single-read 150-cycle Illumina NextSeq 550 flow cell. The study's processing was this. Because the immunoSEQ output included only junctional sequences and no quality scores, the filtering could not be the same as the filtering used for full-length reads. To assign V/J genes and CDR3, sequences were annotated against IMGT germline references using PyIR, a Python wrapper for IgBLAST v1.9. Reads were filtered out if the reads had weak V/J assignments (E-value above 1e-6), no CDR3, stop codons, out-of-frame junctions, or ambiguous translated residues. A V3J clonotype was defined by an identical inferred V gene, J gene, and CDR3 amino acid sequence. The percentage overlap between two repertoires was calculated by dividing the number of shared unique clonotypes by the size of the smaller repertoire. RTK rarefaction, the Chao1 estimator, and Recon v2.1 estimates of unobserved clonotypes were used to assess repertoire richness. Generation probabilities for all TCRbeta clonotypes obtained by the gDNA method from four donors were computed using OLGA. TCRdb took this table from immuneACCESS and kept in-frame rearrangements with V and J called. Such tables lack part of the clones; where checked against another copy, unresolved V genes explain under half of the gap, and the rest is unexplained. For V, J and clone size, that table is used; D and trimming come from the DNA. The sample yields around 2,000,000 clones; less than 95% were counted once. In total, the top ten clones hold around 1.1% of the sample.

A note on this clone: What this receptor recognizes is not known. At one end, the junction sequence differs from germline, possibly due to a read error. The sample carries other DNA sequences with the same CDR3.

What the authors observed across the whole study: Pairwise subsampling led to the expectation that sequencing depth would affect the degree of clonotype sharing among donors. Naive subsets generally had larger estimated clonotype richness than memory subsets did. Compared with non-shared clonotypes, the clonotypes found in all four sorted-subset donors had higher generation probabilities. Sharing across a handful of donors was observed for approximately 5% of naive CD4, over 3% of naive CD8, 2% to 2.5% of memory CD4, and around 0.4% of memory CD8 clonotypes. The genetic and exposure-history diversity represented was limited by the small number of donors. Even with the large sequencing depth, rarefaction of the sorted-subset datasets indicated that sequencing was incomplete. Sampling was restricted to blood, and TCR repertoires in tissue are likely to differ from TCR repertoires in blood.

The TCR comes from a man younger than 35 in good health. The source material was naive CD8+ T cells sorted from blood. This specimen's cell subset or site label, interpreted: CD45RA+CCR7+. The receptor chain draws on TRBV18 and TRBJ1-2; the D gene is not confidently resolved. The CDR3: CASSPPNWGNYGYTF. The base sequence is TGTGCCAGCTCACCACCGAATTGGGGAAACTACGGCTACACCTTC.